A single sample gave rise to the 31 T cell receptor beta chains below, sequenced in a study of cytomegalovirus exposure and HLA in healthy donors. 13 Jbeta primers and 60 Vbeta primers were used for the PCR. Measured with immunoSEQ multiplex PCR; TCRdb has only the in-frame clones, and not every one. The table lists about 96,000 clones, around 60% of them singletons, with around 3.5% in the top ten. The sequenced sample was PBMCs. The receptors stem from a man in his sixties in good health and CMV-seronegative.

The chain employs TRBV25-1 and TRBJ2-7; 11 positions match TRBD1. The V segment lost 2 bases and the J segment 6 bases; nucleotides outside the gene matches: 9. The CDR3 extends over 16 amino acids. The germline CDR1 and CDR2 sequences are MGHDK and SYGVNS. CDR3 sequence reads: CASSEQGQGALSEQYF. The CDR3 DNA reads as TGTGCCAGCAGTGAACAAGGACAGGGGGCGCTTTCCGAGCAGTACTTC.

The chain links TRBV29-1 to TRBJ1-1, with TRBD1 matching 7 bases. The CDR3 extends over 13 amino acids. V dropped 6 bases and J dropped 3; count of bases not matched to a gene: 7. Per the germline V gene, CDR1 is SQVTM and CDR2 is ANQGSEA. The DNA of the CDR3 is TGCAGCGTAAACCGGGACAGAGACACTGAAGCTTTCTTT. It is translated as CSVNRDRDTEAFF.

This clone was seen only once. The chain couples TRBV10-3 to TRBJ2-7, with a possible D match to TRBD1 (7 bases). The CDR3 contains 18 residues. Germline CDR1 and CDR2: ENHRY and SYGVKD. The V gene lost 3 bases and the J gene lost 3 bases, with 24 bases spanning the gap. The CDR3 DNA reads as TGTGCCATCAGTGACAGGGGGGTCCGATCACCCCGGAGCTACGAGCAGTACTTC. Amino acids: CAISDRGVRSPRSYEQYF.

The chain carries TRBV5-4 and TRBJ1-1; 8 bases map to TRBD1. Trimming removed 2 bases from V and 1 base from J; junction bases left unmatched: 4. CDR1 and CDR2 from the germline V gene are SGHNT and YYREEE (reference sequence). The CDR3 is made up of 15 amino acids. CDR3 DNA: TGTGCCAGCAGCTTAAAGACAGGGGAGAACACTGAAGCTTTCTTT. The encoded protein is CASSLKTGENTEAFF.

V and J are TRBV19 and TRBJ1-2; weak D call: TRBD1 (5 bases). CDR3 size: 14 residues. V lost 5 bases, J lost 1 base, and 11 bases lay in between. Germline V lookup: CDR1 LNHDA, CDR2 SQIVND (reference sequence). The CDR3: CASSVRDFNYGYTF. The CDR3 nucleotides are TGTGCCAGTAGTGTCAGGGACTTTAACTATGGCTACACCTTC.

The chain couples TRBV5-4 to TRBJ1-2; tentatively, D is TRBD1 (6 bases). CDR1 SGHNT and CDR2 YYREEE come from the germline V gene (reference sequence). The germline V and J ends were trimmed by 0 bases and 6 bases, with 9 bases remaining between them. This CDR3 comprises 13 residues. CDR3 residues: CASSLAGADGYTF. As DNA, the CDR3 is TGTGCCAGCAGCTTGGCAGGGGCTGATGGCTACACCTTC.

The chain is built from TRBV7-3 and TRBJ2-7, with 12 positions matching TRBD2. J gave up 2 bases and V 5 bases, and 1 base lay outside the gene matches. The CDR3 length is 14 residues. The germline gives CDR1 SGHTA, CDR2 FQGTGA. The CDR3 DNA reads TGTGCCAGCAGCCCTAGCGGGGGGGCCTACGAGCAGTACTTC. Translating it yields CASSPSGGAYEQYF.

This chain joins TRBV13 and TRBJ2-2, with TRBD2 matching over 11 bases. Germline V CDR1 and CDR2: PRHDT, FYEKMQ (reference sequence). Unmatched junction bases numbered 7, after V lost 4 bases and J lost 6 bases. The CDR3 runs 16 residues. As DNA, the CDR3 is TGTGCCAGCAGCTCCGGACTAGCGGGTAGTCCCGGGGAGCTGTTTTTT. It is translated as CASSSGLAGSPGELFF.

This clone has a handful of counts. The chain combines TRBV30 with TRBJ2-7; the match to TRBD1 covers 7 bases. In germline, CDR1 is GTSNPN, CDR2 SVGIG (reference sequence). V lost 3 bases to trimming and J lost 6 bases; unmatched junction nucleotides: 2. The CDR3 totals 11 residues. CDR3 bases: TGTGCCTGGAGAACAGGGGTCGAGCAGTACTTC. This encodes CAWRTGVEQYF.

Of note for this clone: Distinct nucleotide sequences in the sample also encode this CDR3. This sequence joins TRBV5-1 and TRBJ1-4, with D maybe TRBD1 (6 bases). This CDR3 contains 15 residues. Germline lookup yields CDR1 SGHRS and CDR2 YFSETQ. The V end was cut by 4 bases, the J end by 6 bases, with 16 bases between. CDR3 DNA: TGCGCCAGCAGCGACCCACAGGGCTCGGATGAAAAACTGTTTTTT. Amino acid sequence: CASSDPQGSDEKLFF.

The chain uses TRBV19 and TRBJ1-5, with D possibly being TRBD1 (5 bases). V shed 6 bases and J shed 3 bases, with 12 bases lying between them. The CDR3 runs to 14 residues. Germline V lookup: CDR1 LNHDA, CDR2 SQIVND (reference sequence). Here the CDR3 DNA reads TGTGCCAGTAGCAGGGCGCAGTCCAATCAGCCCCAGCATTTT. Its protein is CASSRAQSNQPQHF.

This chain links TRBV5-4 with TRBJ1-2; TRBD1 is a possible D gene (6 bases). CDR1 and CDR2 (germline): SGHNT, YYREEE (reference sequence). V was clipped by 5 bases and J by 4 bases, with 18 bases between them. This CDR3 is built from 15 residues. CDR3 region: CASRGAVPGLYGYTF. As DNA, the CDR3 is TGTGCCAGCAGGGGGGCCGTACCAGGTCTCTATGGCTACACCTTC.

The CDR3 DNA reads as TGTGCCAGCAGCGTAGCTACGACGGGGGTTGAGCAGTTCTTC. Its translation: CASSVATTGVEQFF. V is TRBV9 and J is TRBJ2-1; TRBD2 might be the D (6 bases). This CDR3 region has 14 residues. V gave up 0 bases and J gave up 9 bases, with 13 bases separating them. Germline CDR1 reads SGDLS; CDR2 reads YYNGEE.

This clone has a handful of counts. V usage is TRBV9 and J usage is TRBJ1-2; D is unresolved. Germline loops: CDR1 SGDLS, CDR2 YYNGEE. Trimming removed 0 bases from V and 4 bases from J, with 10 bases in between. There are 14 residues in the CDR3. This CDR3 reads CASSVGTTPYGYTF. The DNA for the CDR3 is TGTGCCAGCAGCGTAGGCACTACTCCCTATGGCTACACCTTC.

The chain recombines TRBV10-3 with TRBJ2-7; tentatively, D is TRBD1 (6 bases). CDR1 and CDR2 (germline): ENHRY, SYGVKD. This CDR3 comprises 14 residues. The ends were cut back, 6 bases at V and 4 bases at J, with 16 bases in the middle. CDR3 DNA: TGTGCCATCAGCGAATTCACAGGGATGTACGAGCAGTACTTC. Its translation: CAISEFTGMYEQYF.

The rearrangement joins TRBV2 to TRBJ2-1, with TRBD2 matching over 9 bases. V dropped 6 bases and J dropped 8; count of bases not matched to a gene: 5. Germline V gene sequence: CDR1 SNHLY, CDR2 FYNNEI. The CDR3 has 13 amino acids. CDR3 residues: CASSASSGDEQFF. The CDR3 DNA sequence: TGTGCCAGCAGCGCCTCTAGCGGGGATGAGCAGTTCTTC. The whole variable domain, remainder taken from reference TRBV2 and TRBJ2-1, is EPEVTQTPSHQVTQMGQEVILRCVPISNHLYFYWYRQILGQKVEFLVSFYNNEISEKSEIFDDQFSVERPDGSNFTLKIRSTKLEDSAMYFCASSASSGDEQFFGPGTRLTVL.

This clone appeared once. The chain has TRBV4-2 and TRBJ2-3; 8 bases map to TRBD1. Per the germline V gene, CDR1 is LGHNA and CDR2 is YNFKEQ. The CDR3 runs 14 residues. V lost 4 bases to trimming and J lost 2 bases; unmatched junction nucleotides: 2. The DNA for the CDR3 is TGTGCCAGCAGCCCGACAGGGGCCACAGATACGCAGTATTTT. It specifies CASSPTGATDTQYF.

The chain combines TRBV5-1 with TRBJ1-2; 12 nucleotides align to TRBD1. The CDR3 consists of 14 residues. Unmatched junction bases numbered 3, after V lost 2 bases and J lost 7 bases. Germline assignment: CDR1 SGHRS and CDR2 YFSETQ. CDR3 bases: TGCGCCAGCAGCTTTGGGACAGGGGGCTTTGGCTACACCTTC. Protein product: CASSFGTGGFGYTF.

This clone was counted between two and nine times. In DNA form, the CDR3 reads TGTGCCAGCAGTTTCTCCGGGACAGATGGCTACACCTTC. Its protein is CASSFSGTDGYTF. This chain uses TRBV5-5 with TRBJ1-2, with 7 bases aligning to TRBD1. The length of the CDR3 is 13 residues. The trim removed 5 bases at V and 6 bases at J, leaving 7 bases unmatched. The V gene's germline CDR1 is SGHKS and CDR2 YYEKEE (reference sequence).

This clone was detected once. This chain joins TRBV30 and TRBJ1-5, with 7 nucleotides matching TRBD1. The CDR3 consists of 13 residues. Germline CDR1 GTSNPN, CDR2 SVGIG (reference sequence). V lost 2 bases, J lost 4 bases, and 2 bases stayed unmatched. CDR3 protein: CAWSRDRNQPQHF. CDR3 nucleotide sequence: TGTGCCTGGAGTCGGGACAGAAATCAGCCCCAGCATTTT.

Here the CDR3 DNA reads TGTGCCAGCAGCCCGTCGGAGGAGGCGTACACTGAAGCTTTCTTT. This encodes CASSPSEEAYTEAFF. V is TRBV6-4 and J is TRBJ1-1; D unclear. Trimming pared 6 bases from V and 3 bases from J, leaving 17 bases between. This CDR3 comprises 15 residues. From germline, CDR1 is MRHNA and CDR2 SNTAGT.

Of note for this clone: An end of the junction does not agree with germline; a read error may underlie this. This rearrangement joins TRBV10-2 to TRBJ2-3, with 9 nucleotides matching TRBD2. The germline V gene encodes CDR1 WSHSY and CDR2 SAAADI. CDR3 length: 16 amino acids. The CDR3 DNA follows: TGCGCCAGCAGAGGGTTAGCGGGGGCCACCACAGATGCGCAGTATTTT. It translates to CASRGLAGATTDAQYF.

This clone was detected a few times. V and J are TRBV6-5 and TRBJ2-7; TRBD1 matches at 8 bases. CDR3 length: 15 amino acids. The V segment lost 4 bases and the J segment 0 bases; nucleotides outside the gene matches: 5. Germline lookup yields CDR1 MNHEY and CDR2 SVGAGI. The CDR3 DNA is TGTGCCAGCAGTTTACGACAGGGGATCTCCTACGAGCAGTACTTC. Its protein is CASSLRQGISYEQYF.

The chain uses TRBV27 and TRBJ1-4; 10 bases match TRBD1. The CDR3 loop spans 13 amino acids. Germline V gene sequence: CDR1 MNHEY, CDR2 SMNVEV (reference sequence). Losses at the gene ends were 8 bases for V and 5 bases for J; bases not matched to a gene: 2. In DNA, the CDR3 is TGTGCCAGCCGGGACAGGGGAAATGAAAAACTGTTTTTT. Residues: CASRDRGNEKLFF.

This clone was counted only a few times. The chain couples TRBV9 to TRBJ2-7, with 7 positions matching TRBD1. The length of the CDR3 is 15 residues. Germline values: CDR1 SGDLS, CDR2 YYNGEE. V gave up 2 bases and J gave up 5 bases; unmatched junction bases: 10. The CDR3 sequence: CASSVWDSDFHEQYF. DNA of the CDR3: TGTGCCAGCAGCGTCTGGGACAGTGACTTCCACGAGCAGTACTTC.

This chain uses TRBV7-2 with TRBJ2-1; weak D call: TRBD1 (6 bases). V was trimmed by 5 bases and J by 10 bases, leaving 21 bases between them. This CDR3 contains 15 residues. Germline lookup yields CDR1 SGHTA and CDR2 FQGNSA. CDR3 amino acids: CASSDTTGWGDEQFF. The CDR3 DNA is TGTGCCAGCAGCGATACAACAGGGTGGGGTGACGAGCAGTTCTTC.

This clone showed up just a few times. The chain uses TRBV18 and TRBJ2-1, with D unresolved. In germline, CDR1 is KGHSH, CDR2 LQKENI. The CDR3 runs 12 residues. The V and J ends lost 6 bases and 0 bases respectively, with 3 bases between them. DNA for the CDR3: TGTGCCAGCTCTCTCTCCTACAATGAGCAGTTCTTC. The encoded protein is CASSLSYNEQFF.

Worth noting for this clone: The same CDR3 also results from other DNA sequences found in this sample. The chain recombines TRBV28 with TRBJ2-7; 8 bases agree with TRBD2. Germline V lookup: CDR1 MDHEN, CDR2 SYDVKM. After removal of 3 bases from V and 4 bases from J, the junction contained 20 bases not matched to a gene. This CDR3 is 19 amino acids long. Here the CDR3 reads CASSFSLRAASGRSYEQYF. The CDR3 nucleotides are TGTGCCAGCAGTTTTTCTCTCCGCGCCGCCAGCGGGAGATCGTACGAGCAGTACTTC. The full variable domain, in which reference TRBV28 and TRBJ2-7 provide the parts outside the CDR3, is DVKVTQSSRYLVKRTGEKVFLECVQDMDHENMFWYRQDPGLGLRLIYFSYDVKMKEKGDIPEGYSVSREKKERFSLILESASTNQTSMYLCASSFSLRAASGRSYEQYFGPGTRLTVT.

J is TRBJ2-2 and V is TRBV7-6; 8 bases agree with TRBD2. The CDR3 contains 15 residues. The V gene end was trimmed by 2 bases and the J gene end by 6 bases; junction bases not matched to a gene: 5. Germline loops: CDR1 SGHVS, CDR2 FNYEAQ. CDR3 sequence (DNA): TGTGCCAGCAGCTTACGGGAGGGCCAAGCCGGGGAGCTGTTTTTT. This sequence encodes CASSLREGQAGELFF.

This clone has just a few counts. V gene TRBV7-7 combines with J gene TRBJ2-7; D call uncertain. V gave up 5 bases and J gave up 5 bases, with 13 bases separating them. This CDR3 region has 13 residues. CDR1 and CDR2 (germline): SSHAT, FNYEAQ (reference sequence). CDR3 residues: CASSPRRGDEQYF. CDR3 nucleotides: TGTGCCAGCAGCCCGAGACGAGGCGACGAGCAGTACTTC.

This clone occurred a few times. V usage is TRBV6-5 and J usage is TRBJ1-1; D possibly corresponds to TRBD1 (5 bases). The V gene's germline CDR1 is MNHEY and CDR2 SVGAGI. Trimming removed 4 bases at V and 8 bases at J, with 14 bases between. This CDR3 has 13 residues. The CDR3 coding sequence is TGTGCCAGCAGTTCCGCCCTCCGGGGGGAAGCTTTCTTT. Protein sequence: CASSSALRGEAFF.